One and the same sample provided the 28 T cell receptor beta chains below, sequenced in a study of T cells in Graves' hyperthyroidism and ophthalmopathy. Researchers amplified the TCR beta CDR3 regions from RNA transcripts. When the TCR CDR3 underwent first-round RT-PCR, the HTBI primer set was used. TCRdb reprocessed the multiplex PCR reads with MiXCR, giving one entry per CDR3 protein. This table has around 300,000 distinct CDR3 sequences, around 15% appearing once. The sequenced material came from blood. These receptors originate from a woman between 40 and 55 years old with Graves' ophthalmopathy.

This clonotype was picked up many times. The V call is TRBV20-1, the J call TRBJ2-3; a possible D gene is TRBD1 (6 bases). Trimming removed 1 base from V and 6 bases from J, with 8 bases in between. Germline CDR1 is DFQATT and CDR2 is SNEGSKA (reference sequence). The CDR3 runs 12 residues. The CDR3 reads CSARGGQDTQYF. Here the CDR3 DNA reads TGCAGTGCTAGAGGCGGACAGGATACGCAGTATTTT.

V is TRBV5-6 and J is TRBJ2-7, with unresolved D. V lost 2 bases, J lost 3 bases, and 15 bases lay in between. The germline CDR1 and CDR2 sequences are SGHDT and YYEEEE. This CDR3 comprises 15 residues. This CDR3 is CASSFLAAKNYEQYF. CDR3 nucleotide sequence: TGTGCCAGCAGCTTCTTGGCAGCCAAAAACTACGAGCAGTACTTC. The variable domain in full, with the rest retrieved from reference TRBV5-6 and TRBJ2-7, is DAGVTQSPTHLIKTRGQQVTLRCSPKSGHDTVSWYQQALGQGPQFIFQYYEEEERQRGNFPDRFSGHQFPNYSSELNVNALLLGDSALYLCASSFLAAKNYEQYFGPGTRLTVT.

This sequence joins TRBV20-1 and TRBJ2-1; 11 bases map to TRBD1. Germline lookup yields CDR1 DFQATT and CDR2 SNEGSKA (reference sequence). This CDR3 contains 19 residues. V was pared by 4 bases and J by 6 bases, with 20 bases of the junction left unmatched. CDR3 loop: CSANEKHSAGTGGFNEQFF. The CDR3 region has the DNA TGCAGTGCTAACGAAAAACACTCTGCCGGGACAGGGGGTTTCAATGAGCAGTTCTTC.

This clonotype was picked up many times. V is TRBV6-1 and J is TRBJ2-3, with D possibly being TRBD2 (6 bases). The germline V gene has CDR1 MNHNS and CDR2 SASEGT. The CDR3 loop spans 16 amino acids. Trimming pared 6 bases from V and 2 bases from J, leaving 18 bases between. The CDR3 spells CASRRVPGDLTDTQYF. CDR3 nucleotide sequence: TGTGCCAGCAGGCGCGTCCCGGGGGACCTCACAGATACGCAGTATTTT.

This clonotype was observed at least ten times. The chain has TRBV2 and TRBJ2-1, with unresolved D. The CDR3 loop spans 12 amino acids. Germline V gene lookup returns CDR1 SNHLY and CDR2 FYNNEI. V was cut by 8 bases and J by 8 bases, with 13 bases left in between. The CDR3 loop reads CASGRRQDEQFF. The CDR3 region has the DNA TGTGCCAGCGGACGACGCCAGGATGAGCAGTTCTTC.

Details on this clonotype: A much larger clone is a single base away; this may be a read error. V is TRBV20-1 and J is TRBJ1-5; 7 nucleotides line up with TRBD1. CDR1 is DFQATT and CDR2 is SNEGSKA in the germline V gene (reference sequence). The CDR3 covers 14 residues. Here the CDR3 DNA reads TGCAGTGCGAACAGGGGAGGAGGCGATCAGTCCCAGCATTTT. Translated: CSANRGGGDQSQHF.

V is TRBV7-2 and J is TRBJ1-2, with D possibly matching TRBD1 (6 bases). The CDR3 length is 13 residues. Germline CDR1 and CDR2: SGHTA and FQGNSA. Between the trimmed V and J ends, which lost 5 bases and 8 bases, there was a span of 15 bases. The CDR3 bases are TGTGCCAGCAGCAGACTACAGGGCTTCGGCTACACCTTC. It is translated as CASSRLQGFGYTF.

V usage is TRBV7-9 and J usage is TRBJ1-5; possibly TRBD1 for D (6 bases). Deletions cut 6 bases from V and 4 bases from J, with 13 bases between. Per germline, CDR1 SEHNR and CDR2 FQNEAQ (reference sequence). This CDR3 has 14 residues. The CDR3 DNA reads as TGTGCCAGCAGTCGATTAGGGGGTAATCAGCCCCAGCATTTT. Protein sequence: CASSRLGGNQPQHF.

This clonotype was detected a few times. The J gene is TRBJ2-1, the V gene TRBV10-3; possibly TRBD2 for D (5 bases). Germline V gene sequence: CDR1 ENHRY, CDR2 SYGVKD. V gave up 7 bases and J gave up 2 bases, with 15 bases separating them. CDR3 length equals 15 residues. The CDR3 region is CAIKAGWRPYNEQFF. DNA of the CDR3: TGTGCCATCAAAGCCGGGTGGAGGCCCTACAATGAGCAGTTCTTC.

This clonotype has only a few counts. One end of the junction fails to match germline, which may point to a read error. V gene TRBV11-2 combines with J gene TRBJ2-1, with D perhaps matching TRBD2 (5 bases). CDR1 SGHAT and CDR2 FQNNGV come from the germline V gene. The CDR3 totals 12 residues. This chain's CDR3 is CASSATGNEQSF. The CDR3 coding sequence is TGTGCCAGCAGCGCCACCGGGAATGAGCAGTCCTTC.

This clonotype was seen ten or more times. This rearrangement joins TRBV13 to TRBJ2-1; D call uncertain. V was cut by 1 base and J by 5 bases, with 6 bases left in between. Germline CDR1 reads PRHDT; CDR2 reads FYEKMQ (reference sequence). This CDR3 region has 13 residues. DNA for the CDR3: TGTGCCAGCAGCTTAGTCCCTCACAATGAGCAGTTCTTC. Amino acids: CASSLVPHNEQFF.

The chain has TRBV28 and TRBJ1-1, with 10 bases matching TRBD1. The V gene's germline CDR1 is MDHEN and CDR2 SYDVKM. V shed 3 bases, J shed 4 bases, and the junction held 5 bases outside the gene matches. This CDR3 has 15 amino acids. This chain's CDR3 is CASSLGQGLSTEAFF. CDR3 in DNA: TGTGCCAGCAGTTTGGGACAGGGGCTTTCCACTGAAGCTTTCTTT.

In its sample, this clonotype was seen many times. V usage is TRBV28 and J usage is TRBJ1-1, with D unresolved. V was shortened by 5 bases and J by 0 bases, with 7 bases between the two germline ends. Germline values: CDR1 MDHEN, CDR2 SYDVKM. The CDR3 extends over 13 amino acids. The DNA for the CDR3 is TGTGCCAGCAGTAATTCACTGAACACTGAAGCTTTCTTT. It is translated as CASSNSLNTEAFF. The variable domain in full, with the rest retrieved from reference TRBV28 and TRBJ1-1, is DVKVTQSSRYLVKRTGEKVFLECVQDMDHENMFWYRQDPGLGLRLIYFSYDVKMKEKGDIPEGYSVSREKKERFSLILESASTNQTSMYLCASSNSLNTEAFFGQGTRLTVV.

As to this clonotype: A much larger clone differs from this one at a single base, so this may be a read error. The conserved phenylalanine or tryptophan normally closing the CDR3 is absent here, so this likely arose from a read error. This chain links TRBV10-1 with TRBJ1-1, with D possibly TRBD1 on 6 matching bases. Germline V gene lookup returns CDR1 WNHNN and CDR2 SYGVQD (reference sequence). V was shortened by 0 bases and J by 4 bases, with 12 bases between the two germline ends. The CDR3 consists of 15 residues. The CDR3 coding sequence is TGCGCCAGCAGTGAGTCGGGACAAGGGAGCACTGAAGCTTTCCTT. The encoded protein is CASSESGQGSTEAFL.

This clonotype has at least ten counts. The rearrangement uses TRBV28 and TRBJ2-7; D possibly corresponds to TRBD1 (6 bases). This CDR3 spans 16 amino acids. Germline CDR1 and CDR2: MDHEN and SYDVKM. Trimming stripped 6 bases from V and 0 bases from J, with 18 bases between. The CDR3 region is CASSHPDRTLSYEQYF. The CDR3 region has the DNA TGTGCCAGCAGCCATCCGGACAGAACCCTCTCCTACGAGCAGTACTTC.

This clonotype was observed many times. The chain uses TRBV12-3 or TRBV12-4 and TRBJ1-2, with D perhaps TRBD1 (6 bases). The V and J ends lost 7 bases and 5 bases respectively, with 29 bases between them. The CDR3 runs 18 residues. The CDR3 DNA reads TGTGCCAGCACCCTGGGGGCAGGCCACTTCCAACTAGAATATGGCTACACCTTC. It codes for CASTLGAGHFQLEYGYTF.

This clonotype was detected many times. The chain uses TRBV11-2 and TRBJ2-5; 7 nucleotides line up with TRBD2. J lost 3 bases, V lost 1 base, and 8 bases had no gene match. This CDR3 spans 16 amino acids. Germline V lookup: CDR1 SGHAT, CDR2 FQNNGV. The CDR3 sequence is CASSLGALAGEETQYF. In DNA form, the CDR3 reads TGTGCCAGCAGCTTAGGGGCCTTAGCGGGTGAAGAGACCCAGTACTTC.

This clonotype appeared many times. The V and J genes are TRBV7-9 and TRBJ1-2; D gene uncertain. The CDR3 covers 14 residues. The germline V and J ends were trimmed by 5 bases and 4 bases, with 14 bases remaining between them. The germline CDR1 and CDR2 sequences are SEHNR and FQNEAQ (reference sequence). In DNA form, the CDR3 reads TGTGCCAGCAGCCCCCACTCTCTCGTCTATGGCTACACCTTC. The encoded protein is CASSPHSLVYGYTF.

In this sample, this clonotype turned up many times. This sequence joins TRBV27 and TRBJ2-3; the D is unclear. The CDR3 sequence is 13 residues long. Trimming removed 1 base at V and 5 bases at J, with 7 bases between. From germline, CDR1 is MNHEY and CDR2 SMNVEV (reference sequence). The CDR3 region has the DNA TGTGCCAGCAGTTTATTCGGGCGAGATACGCAGTATTTT. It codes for CASSLFGRDTQYF.

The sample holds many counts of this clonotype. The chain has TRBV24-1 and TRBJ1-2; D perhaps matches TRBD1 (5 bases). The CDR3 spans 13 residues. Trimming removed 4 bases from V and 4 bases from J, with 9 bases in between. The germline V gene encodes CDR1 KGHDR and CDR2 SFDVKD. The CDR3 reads CATSEAGFYGYTF. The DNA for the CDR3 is TGTGCCACCAGTGAAGCAGGGTTCTATGGCTACACCTTC.

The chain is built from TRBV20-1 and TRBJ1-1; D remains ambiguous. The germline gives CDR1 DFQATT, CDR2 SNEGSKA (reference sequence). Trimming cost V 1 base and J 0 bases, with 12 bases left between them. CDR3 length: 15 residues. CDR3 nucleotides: TGCAGTGCTAGAGCTTGGGTGGGGATGAACACTGAAGCTTTCTTT. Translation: CSARAWVGMNTEAFF.

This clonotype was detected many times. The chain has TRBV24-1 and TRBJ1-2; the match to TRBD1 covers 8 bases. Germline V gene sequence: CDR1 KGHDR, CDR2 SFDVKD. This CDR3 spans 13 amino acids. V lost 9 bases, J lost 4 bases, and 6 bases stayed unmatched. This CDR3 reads CATQAGTGYGYTF. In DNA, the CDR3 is TGTGCCACCCAAGCGGGGACAGGCTATGGCTACACCTTC.

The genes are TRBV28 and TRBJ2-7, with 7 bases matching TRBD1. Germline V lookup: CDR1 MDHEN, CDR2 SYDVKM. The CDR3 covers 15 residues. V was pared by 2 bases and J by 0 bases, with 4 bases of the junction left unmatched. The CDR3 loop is CASSLLGTDSYEQYF. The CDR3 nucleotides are TGTGCCAGCAGTTTACTTGGGACAGACTCCTACGAGCAGTACTTC. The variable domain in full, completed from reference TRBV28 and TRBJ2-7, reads DVKVTQSSRYLVKRTGEKVFLECVQDMDHENMFWYRQDPGLGLRLIYFSYDVKMKEKGDIPEGYSVSREKKERFSLILESASTNQTSMYLCASSLLGTDSYEQYFGPGTRLTVT.

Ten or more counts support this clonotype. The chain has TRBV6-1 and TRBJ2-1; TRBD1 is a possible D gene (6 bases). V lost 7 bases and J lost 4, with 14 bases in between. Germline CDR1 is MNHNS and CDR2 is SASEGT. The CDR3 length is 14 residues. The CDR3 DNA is TGTGCCAGCACCAGCAGGGGTCTTTACAATGAGCAGTTCTTC. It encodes CASTSRGLYNEQFF.

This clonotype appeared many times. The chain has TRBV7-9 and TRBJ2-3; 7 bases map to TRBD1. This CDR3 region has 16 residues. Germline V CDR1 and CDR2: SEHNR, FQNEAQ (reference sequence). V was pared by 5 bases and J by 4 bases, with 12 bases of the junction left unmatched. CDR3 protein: CASSPMTGIAADTQYF. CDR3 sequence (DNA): TGTGCCAGCAGCCCGATGACAGGGATCGCCGCAGATACGCAGTATTTT.

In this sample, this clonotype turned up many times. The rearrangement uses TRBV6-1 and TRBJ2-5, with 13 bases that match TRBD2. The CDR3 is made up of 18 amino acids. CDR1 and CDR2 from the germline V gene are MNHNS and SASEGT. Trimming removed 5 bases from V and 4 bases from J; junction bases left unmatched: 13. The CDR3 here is CASSRRTSGSPGRETQYF. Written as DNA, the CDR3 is TGTGCCAGCAGTCGACGGACTAGCGGGAGCCCCGGGAGAGAGACCCAGTACTTC.

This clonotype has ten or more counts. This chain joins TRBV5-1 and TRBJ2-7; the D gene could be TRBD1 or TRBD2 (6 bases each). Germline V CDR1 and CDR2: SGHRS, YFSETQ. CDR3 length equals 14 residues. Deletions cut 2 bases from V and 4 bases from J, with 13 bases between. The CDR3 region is CASSFNREVYEQYF. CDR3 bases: TGCGCCAGCAGCTTCAACAGGGAGGTGTACGAGCAGTACTTC.

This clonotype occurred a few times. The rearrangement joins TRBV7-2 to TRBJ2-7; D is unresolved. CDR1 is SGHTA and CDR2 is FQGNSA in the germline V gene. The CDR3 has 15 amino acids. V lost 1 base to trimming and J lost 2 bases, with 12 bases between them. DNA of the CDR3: TGTGCCAGCAGCTTAGATCTGGGCGGAACCTACGAGCAGTACTTC. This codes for CASSLDLGGTYEQYF.